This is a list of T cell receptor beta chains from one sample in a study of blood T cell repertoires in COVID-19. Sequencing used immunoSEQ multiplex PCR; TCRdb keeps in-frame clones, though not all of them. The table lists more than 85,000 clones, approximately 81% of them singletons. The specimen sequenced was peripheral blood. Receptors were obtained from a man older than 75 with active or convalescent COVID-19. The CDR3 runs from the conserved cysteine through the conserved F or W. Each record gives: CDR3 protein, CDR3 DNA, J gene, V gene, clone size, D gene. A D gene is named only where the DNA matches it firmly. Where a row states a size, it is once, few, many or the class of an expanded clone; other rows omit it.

CASSGGTEEAFF | TGCGCCAGCAGCGGGGGGACAGAGGAAGCTTTCTTT | TRBJ1-1 | TRBV5-1 | - | TRBD1
CASSPKQYEKLFF | TGTGCCAGCTCACCGAAACAGTACGAAAAACTGTTTTTT | TRBJ1-4 | TRBV18 | once | -
CASSPSTAGETQYF | TGTGCCAGCAGTCCCAGTACGGCGGGGGAGACCCAGTACTTC | TRBJ2-5 | TRBV6-5 | - | -
CASSLGLSTGELFF | TGTGCCAGCAGCTTAGGACTTTCAACCGGGGAGCTGTTTTTT | TRBJ2-2 | TRBV11-3 | - | -
CASSLVGRTGGREQFF | TGTGCCAGCAGCTTGGTGGGGAGGACAGGGGGCAGGGAGCAGTTCTTC | TRBJ2-1 | TRBV5-5 | few | TRBD1
CAISESTGSNEKLFF | TGTGCCATCAGTGAGTCTACAGGGTCTAATGAAAAACTGTTTTTT | TRBJ1-4 | TRBV10-3 | - | -
CASSLPRAGETQYF | TGTGCCAGCAGCTTGCCCAGGGCTGGAGAGACCCAGTACTTC | TRBJ2-5 | TRBV5-5 | - | -
CASRRQGPGELFF | TGTGCCAGCAGAAGGCAGGGTCCGGGGGAGCTGTTTTTT | TRBJ2-2 | TRBV28 | - | -
CASSLRSKTEKDYNEQFF | TGTGCCAGCAGCTTGCGGTCAAAGACCGAGAAAGATTACAATGAGCAGTTCTTC | TRBJ2-1 | TRBV7-2 | - | -
CASSLYPSGSYSNQPQHF | TGTGCCAGCAGTTTATACCCCTCGGGATCTTATAGCAATCAGCCCCAGCATTTT | TRBJ1-5 | TRBV28 | few | -
CASSEGGSTEAFF | TGCGCCAGCAGTGAGGGGGGGAGCACTGAAGCTTTCTTT | TRBJ1-1 | TRBV10-1 | once | -
CASSQDRLSTQYF | TGTGCCAGCAGCCAAGACAGGTTAAGTACGCAGTATTTT | TRBJ2-3 | TRBV3-1/TRBV3-2 | - | -
CASSYRGHHQPQHF | TGTGCCAGCAGCTACAGGGGGCACCATCAGCCCCAGCATTTT | TRBJ1-5 | TRBV7-2 | few | TRBD1
CASSSDRYNEQFF | TGTGCCAGCAGCTCGGACAGGTACAATGAGCAGTTCTTC | TRBJ2-1 | TRBV7-8 | - | TRBD1
CASSIDGQGRSGNTIYF | TGTGCCAGCAGCATAGACGGACAGGGGCGATCTGGAAACACCATATATTTT | TRBJ1-3 | TRBV7-9 | - | TRBD1
CATRGDRADTEAFF | TGTGCCACCAGAGGGGACAGGGCGGACACTGAAGCTTTCTTT | TRBJ1-1 | TRBV24-1 | - | TRBD1
CAWSDPHRGSGNTIYF | TGTGCCTGGAGTGATCCCCACAGGGGGTCCGGAAACACCATATATTTT | TRBJ1-3 | TRBV30 | - | TRBD1
CTSSLGGGQPQHF | TGCACCAGCAGCCTAGGGGGGGGCCAGCCCCAGCATTTT | TRBJ1-5 | TRBV1 | - | -
CASSRPLGGGTDTRYF | TGTGCTAGCAGCCGACCTCTGGGCGGGGGGACAGATACGCGGTATTTT | TRBJ2-3 | TRBV7-9 | - | -
CASTRGDTGELFF | TGTGCCAGCACCCGGGGGGACACCGGGGAGCTGTTTTTT | TRBJ2-2 | TRBV6-5 | - | TRBD2
CASSDGTGGHQPQHF | TGTGCCAGCAGCGACGGGACAGGGGGCCATCAGCCCCAGCATTTT | TRBJ1-5 | TRBV5-4 | - | TRBD1
CASSLDWGLHAGELFF | TGCGCCAGCAGCTTGGATTGGGGCCTCCACGCCGGGGAGCTGTTTTTT | TRBJ2-2 | TRBV5-1 | - | -
CASKPPAVGVGGELFF | TGCGCCAGCAAGCCCCCCGCGGTCGGGGTGGGCGGGGAGCTGTTTTTT | TRBJ2-2 | TRBV5-1 | - | -
CASTELGGASYSGANVLTF | TGTGCCAGCACCGAACTGGGGGGGGCGTCCTACTCTGGGGCCAACGTCCTGACTTTC | TRBJ2-6 | TRBV5-6 | - | -
CAISSGLAGPNEQFF | TGTGCCATCAGTTCGGGACTAGCGGGCCCCAATGAGCAGTTCTTC | TRBJ2-1 | TRBV10-3 | - | TRBD2
CASSLGDRGLDYGYTF | TGTGCCAGCAGTCTTGGGGACAGGGGATTAGACTATGGCTACACCTTC | TRBJ1-2 | TRBV27 | - | TRBD1
CASSFWTSGGYNEQFF | TGTGCCAGCAGCTTCTGGACTAGCGGGGGATACAATGAGCAGTTCTTC | TRBJ2-1 | TRBV5-4 | - | TRBD2
CASSPGTAPSYEQYF | TGTGCCAGCAGCCCTGGGACAGCTCCTTCCTACGAGCAGTACTTC | TRBJ2-7 | TRBV7-8 | - | TRBD1
CASSLAPGQGNTEAFF | TGTGCCAGCAGCTTAGCCCCCGGGCAGGGGAACACTGAAGCTTTCTTT | TRBJ1-1 | TRBV7-2 | - | -
CASTRSSGGAGNEQFF | TGTGCCAGTACCAGAAGTAGCGGGGGGGCAGGGAATGAGCAGTTCTTC | TRBJ2-1 | TRBV19 | once | TRBD2
CASSLIAGTTGELFF | TGTGCCAGCAGTCTGATAGCGGGGACCACCGGGGAGCTGTTTTTT | TRBJ2-2 | TRBV2 | - | TRBD2
CASSPLGGYGEQYF | TGTGCCAGCAGCCCCCTTGGCGGCTACGGGGAGCAGTACTTC | TRBJ2-7 | TRBV5-5 | - | -
CASRRSETGVGETQYF | TGTGCCAGTAGACGATCCGAGACAGGGGTAGGAGAGACCCAGTACTTC | TRBJ2-5 | TRBV19 | - | TRBD1
CASNPSGGPGDTQYF | TGTGCCAGCAACCCAAGCGGGGGGCCTGGAGATACGCAGTATTTT | TRBJ2-3 | TRBV28 | - | TRBD2
CASSPVQGYTEAFF | TGTGCCAGCTCCCCCGTACAGGGATACACTGAAGCTTTCTTT | TRBJ1-1 | TRBV18 | - | -
CASSEWSTETYEQYF | TGTGCCAGCAGTGAATGGTCAACGGAGACCTACGAGCAGTACTTC | TRBJ2-7 | TRBV2 | - | -
CASSLPDSSYGYTF | TGTGCCAGCAGTTTACCCGACAGTTCCTATGGCTACACCTTC | TRBJ1-2 | TRBV6-6 | - | -
CASSPGQGHLGAFF | TGTGCCAGCAGTCCCGGACAGGGCCACTTGGGGGCTTTCTTT | TRBJ1-1 | TRBV28 | once | TRBD1
CASSSGLAGDTQYF | TGTGCCAGCAGCTCCGGACTAGCGGGGGATACGCAGTATTTT | TRBJ2-3 | TRBV7-2 | - | TRBD2
CASSLEAPGRGATIYF | TGCGCCAGCAGCTTGGAGGCCCCAGGCCGGGGAGCCACCATATATTTT | TRBJ1-3 | TRBV5-1 | - | -